Listed below are T cell receptor beta chains from one sample, sequenced in a study of blood T cell repertoires in COVID-19. Method: immunoSEQ multiplex PCR; TCRdb's copy keeps in-frame clones and lacks some. The table lists more than 90,000 clones, around four fifths of them singletons. The sample was peripheral blood. These receptors were collected from a woman aged 80 or over with acute or convalescent COVID-19. Both conserved end residues are part of each CDR3. Fields, in order: CDR3 DNA, CDR3 protein, V gene, clone size, J gene, D gene. The D gene is left open where the match is weak. Rows give clone size only sometimes, using once, few, many, or a class for an expanded clone.

cdr3_nt: TGCGCCAGCAGCTTCATGACAGGGAACTACGAGCAGTACTTC
cdr3_aa: CASSFMTGNYEQYF
v_call: TRBV5-1
clone_size: NA
j_call: TRBJ2-7
d_call: TRBD1

cdr3_nt: TGTGCCAGCAGTGAAAGGGGAGGGAATAATTCACCCCTCCACTTT
cdr3_aa: CASSERGGNNSPLHF
v_call: TRBV2
clone_size: NA
j_call: TRBJ1-6
d_call: NA

cdr3_nt: TGTGCCAGCAGCTTCGAGGATAGCAATCAGCCCCAGCATTTT
cdr3_aa: CASSFEDSNQPQHF
v_call: TRBV6-5
clone_size: NA
j_call: TRBJ1-5
d_call: NA

cdr3_nt: TGCGCCAGCAGCCAAAAGGCGGCAACTGATACCTACGAGCAGTACTTC
cdr3_aa: CASSQKAATDTYEQYF
v_call: TRBV4-3
clone_size: NA
j_call: TRBJ2-7
d_call: NA

cdr3_nt: TGTGCCAGCCTTGGGACTAGCCCTCAACAGACCCAGTACTTC
cdr3_aa: CASLGTSPQQTQYF
v_call: TRBV28
clone_size: NA
j_call: TRBJ2-5
d_call: TRBD2

cdr3_nt: TGTGCCAGCAGCCAAGGGGCGGGTCTATCCAACTATGGCTACACCTTC
cdr3_aa: CASSQGAGLSNYGYTF
v_call: TRBV4-2
clone_size: NA
j_call: TRBJ1-2
d_call: NA

cdr3_nt: TGTGCCTGGAGTGTAGTAATAGGGGGCGCGGAGACCCAGTACTTC
cdr3_aa: CAWSVVIGGAETQYF
v_call: TRBV30
clone_size: NA
j_call: TRBJ2-5
d_call: TRBD1

cdr3_nt: TGTGCCAGCAGCCAGGCCCGGACAGGGTCTTCACCCCTCCACTTT
cdr3_aa: CASSQARTGSSPLHF
v_call: TRBV3-1/TRBV3-2
clone_size: NA
j_call: TRBJ1-6
d_call: TRBD1

cdr3_nt: TGTGCCAGTAGTAAAGAACTAGCGGGAGTCGGCTACGAGCAGTACTTC
cdr3_aa: CASSKELAGVGYEQYF
v_call: TRBV19
clone_size: many
j_call: TRBJ2-7
d_call: TRBD2

cdr3_nt: TGTGCCAGCAGCCCGACAGGAGCGACTGGAAACACCATATATTTT
cdr3_aa: CASSPTGATGNTIYF
v_call: TRBV3-1/TRBV3-2
clone_size: NA
j_call: TRBJ1-3
d_call: NA

cdr3_nt: TGTGCCAGCAGCTTAGAAGTAAGGGGGAATCAGCCCCAGCATTTT
cdr3_aa: CASSLEVRGNQPQHF
v_call: TRBV7-2
clone_size: NA
j_call: TRBJ1-5
d_call: NA

cdr3_nt: TGTGCCAGCAGCCTTTATAGCAATCAGCCCCAGCATTTT
cdr3_aa: CASSLYSNQPQHF
v_call: TRBV12-3/TRBV12-4
clone_size: once
j_call: TRBJ1-5
d_call: NA

cdr3_nt: TGTGCCAGCAGGACAGGGCCGGACCCCCCCCCACTGGGGACGGCCAAAAACATTCAGTACTTC
cdr3_aa: CASRTGPDPPPLGTAKNIQYF
v_call: TRBV27
clone_size: NA
j_call: TRBJ2-4
d_call: TRBD1

cdr3_nt: TGTGCCAGCAGTCATCGACAAGGAGGTCAGCCCCAGCATTTT
cdr3_aa: CASSHRQGGQPQHF
v_call: TRBV27
clone_size: NA
j_call: TRBJ1-5
d_call: NA

cdr3_nt: TGTGCCAGCAGTGAACAGCGGGGACCTTACAATGAGCAGTTCTTC
cdr3_aa: CASSEQRGPYNEQFF
v_call: TRBV6-1
clone_size: NA
j_call: TRBJ2-1
d_call: TRBD2

cdr3_nt: TGTGCCAGCAGCTTAGCGGGGGCAGGGTTGCAGACCCAGTACTTC
cdr3_aa: CASSLAGAGLQTQYF
v_call: TRBV7-9
clone_size: few
j_call: TRBJ2-5
d_call: NA

cdr3_nt: TGTGCCTGGAGTTTCGGTAGCAATCAGCCCCAGCATTTT
cdr3_aa: CAWSFGSNQPQHF
v_call: TRBV30
clone_size: NA
j_call: TRBJ1-5
d_call: NA

cdr3_nt: TGTGCCAGCAGCCCCCCCCCAGGCCGCTCAGAAGACACTGAAGCTTTCTTT
cdr3_aa: CASSPPPGRSEDTEAFF
v_call: TRBV9
clone_size: NA
j_call: TRBJ1-1
d_call: NA

cdr3_nt: TGTGCCAGCAGTTCCCCCCTAGGCACTGAAGCTTTCTTT
cdr3_aa: CASSSPLGTEAFF
v_call: TRBV6-5
clone_size: NA
j_call: TRBJ1-1
d_call: NA

cdr3_nt: TGCAGTGCCAGTCAGGGGATCGCCTACGAGCAGTACTTC
cdr3_aa: CSASQGIAYEQYF
v_call: TRBV20-1
clone_size: few
j_call: TRBJ2-7
d_call: NA

cdr3_nt: TGCGCCAGCAGCGACCCGGGACAGGGAAGCACCGGGGAGCTGTTTTTT
cdr3_aa: CASSDPGQGSTGELFF
v_call: TRBV5-1
clone_size: NA
j_call: TRBJ2-2
d_call: TRBD1

cdr3_nt: TGTGCCAGCGGATCCCGGACTAGCGGGAAGACAGATACGCAGTATTTT
cdr3_aa: CASGSRTSGKTDTQYF
v_call: TRBV7-3
clone_size: NA
j_call: TRBJ2-3
d_call: TRBD2

cdr3_nt: TGTGCCAGCAGTACCCAGGGGACCTACTATGGCTACACCTTC
cdr3_aa: CASSTQGTYYGYTF
v_call: TRBV6-2/TRBV6-3
clone_size: NA
j_call: TRBJ1-2
d_call: NA

cdr3_nt: TGTGCCATCAACGAGGGCCGAAACACTGAAGCTTTCTTT
cdr3_aa: CAINEGRNTEAFF
v_call: TRBV10-3
clone_size: NA
j_call: TRBJ1-1
d_call: NA

cdr3_nt: TGCGCCAGCAGCGGACAGGGCGAAATTAACTATGGCTACACCTTC
cdr3_aa: CASSGQGEINYGYTF
v_call: TRBV4-3
clone_size: NA
j_call: TRBJ1-2
d_call: TRBD1

cdr3_nt: TGTGCCAGTATAGGACAGAACACCGGGGAGCTGTTTTTT
cdr3_aa: CASIGQNTGELFF
v_call: TRBV19
clone_size: many
j_call: TRBJ2-2
d_call: NA

cdr3_nt: TGTGCCAGCTCATCCGGGACAGGGGGCACAGATACGCAGTATTTT
cdr3_aa: CASSSGTGGTDTQYF
v_call: TRBV18
clone_size: few
j_call: TRBJ2-3
d_call: TRBD1

cdr3_nt: TGTGCCAGTAGTGTTCCTAGCGGGAGGGCCTCGGAGACCCAGTACTTC
cdr3_aa: CASSVPSGRASETQYF
v_call: TRBV19
clone_size: NA
j_call: TRBJ2-5
d_call: TRBD2

cdr3_nt: TGTGCCTGGAGTCTCTATGTTATGAACACTGAAGCTTTCTTT
cdr3_aa: CAWSLYVMNTEAFF
v_call: TRBV30
clone_size: NA
j_call: TRBJ1-1
d_call: NA

cdr3_nt: TGTGCCAGCAGCTTTACTAGCGGGAGCCAAGAGACCCAGTACTTC
cdr3_aa: CASSFTSGSQETQYF
v_call: TRBV7-2
clone_size: few
j_call: TRBJ2-5
d_call: TRBD2

cdr3_nt: TGCGCCAGCAGCTTGGACAGAGACGGCTACACCTTC
cdr3_aa: CASSLDRDGYTF
v_call: TRBV5-1
clone_size: NA
j_call: TRBJ1-2
d_call: NA

cdr3_nt: TGTGCCAGCAGCCAAGAATTACAGAGCTATGGCTACACCTTC
cdr3_aa: CASSQELQSYGYTF
v_call: TRBV4-2
clone_size: NA
j_call: TRBJ1-2
d_call: NA

cdr3_nt: TGTGCCAGCAGCCAGCGCGGGACTGCCACCGGGGAGCTGTTTTTT
cdr3_aa: CASSQRGTATGELFF
v_call: TRBV7-6
clone_size: NA
j_call: TRBJ2-2
d_call: NA

cdr3_nt: TGTGCCAGCAGTGGATCCTACACCGGGGAGCTGTTTTTT
cdr3_aa: CASSGSYTGELFF
v_call: TRBV6-6
clone_size: NA
j_call: TRBJ2-2
d_call: NA

cdr3_nt: TGTGCCAGCAGCGTTGCAGGTGTCTCTGGAAACACCATATATTTT
cdr3_aa: CASSVAGVSGNTIYF
v_call: TRBV7-2
clone_size: NA
j_call: TRBJ1-3
d_call: NA

cdr3_nt: TGTGCCAGCTCACCATCGGGGGATGAGCAGTTCTTC
cdr3_aa: CASSPSGDEQFF
v_call: TRBV18
clone_size: NA
j_call: TRBJ2-1
d_call: NA

cdr3_nt: TGTGCCAGCAGCCAAGGAATCAGCGGGAGAAGAAACGAGCAGTACTTC
cdr3_aa: CASSQGISGRRNEQYF
v_call: TRBV3-1/TRBV3-2
clone_size: many
j_call: TRBJ2-7
d_call: TRBD2

cdr3_nt: TGTGCCAGCAGTTGGCAAACAAATAATTCACCCCTCCACTTT
cdr3_aa: CASSWQTNNSPLHF
v_call: TRBV28
clone_size: NA
j_call: TRBJ1-6
d_call: NA

cdr3_nt: TGCGCCAGCAGCCAAGATAGACGGGGGTCCTACGAGCAGTACTTC
cdr3_aa: CASSQDRRGSYEQYF
v_call: TRBV4-3
clone_size: NA
j_call: TRBJ2-7
d_call: NA

cdr3_nt: TGTGCCATCAGTGAGTCGGGGCAGGGTTCCAAAAACATTCAGTACTTC
cdr3_aa: CAISESGQGSKNIQYF
v_call: TRBV10-3
clone_size: NA
j_call: TRBJ2-4
d_call: NA

cdr3_nt: TGCGCCAGCAGCCAAGGGGAGGCCTCAGGGGGCTTGGGCTATGGCTACACCTTC
cdr3_aa: CASSQGEASGGLGYGYTF
v_call: TRBV4-3
clone_size: NA
j_call: TRBJ1-2
d_call: TRBD1

cdr3_nt: TGTGCCAGCAGCTCACCATTAGCGGGGGTAATAGATACGCAGTATTTT
cdr3_aa: CASSSPLAGVIDTQYF
v_call: TRBV7-2
clone_size: NA
j_call: TRBJ2-3
d_call: TRBD2

cdr3_nt: TGTGCCAGTAGTATAACCCCGGGACAGTGGAACTACGAGCAGTACTTC
cdr3_aa: CASSITPGQWNYEQYF
v_call: TRBV19
clone_size: NA
j_call: TRBJ2-7
d_call: TRBD1

cdr3_nt: TGTGCCAGCAGTGAAGCCAGCCTCAGGGGAGTGAACACTGAAGCTTTCTTT
cdr3_aa: CASSEASLRGVNTEAFF
v_call: TRBV6-1
clone_size: NA
j_call: TRBJ1-1
d_call: NA

cdr3_nt: TGTGCCAGCAGTCTCGGGTCAGGCACAGGGGCTGAAGCTTTCTTT
cdr3_aa: CASSLGSGTGAEAFF
v_call: TRBV7-9
clone_size: NA
j_call: TRBJ1-1
d_call: TRBD1

cdr3_nt: TGTGCCAGCAGCCGCGGGACTAGCGGGAGATCAGAGACCCAGTACTTC
cdr3_aa: CASSRGTSGRSETQYF
v_call: TRBV7-2
clone_size: NA
j_call: TRBJ2-5
d_call: TRBD2